These 13 T cell receptor beta chains came from one sample sequenced in a study of blood T cell repertoires in COVID-19. The method was immunoSEQ multiplex PCR; TCRdb's version includes in-frame clones alone and lacks a portion of them. This table holds roughly 130,000 clones, roughly 84% found once. Sequencing input: peripheral blood. All receptors come from a man younger than 45 with COVID-19, enrolled during active disease.

The V gene is TRBV7-9, the J gene TRBJ1-1; D is undetermined. CDR1 and CDR2 (germline): SEHNR, FQNEAQ (reference sequence). CDR3 length: 12 residues. With 3 bases removed from V and 3 bases from J, the gap between germline ends came to 5 bases. CDR3 residues: CASSLEYTEAFF. The CDR3 DNA reads TGTGCCAGCAGCTTGGAGTACACTGAAGCTTTCTTT.

V gene TRBV27 combines with J gene TRBJ2-7; no reliable D call. Germline loops: CDR1 MNHEY, CDR2 SMNVEV (reference sequence). Trimming removed 6 bases at V and 4 bases at J, with 7 bases between. The length of the CDR3 is 11 residues. The CDR3 DNA reads as TGTGCCAGCAGCACTTCATACGAGCAGTACTTC. As protein: CASSTSYEQYF.

This clone has only a few counts. V is TRBV7-8 and J is TRBJ1-2; D remains unclear. The CDR3 runs to 14 residues. The V end was cut by 0 bases, the J end by 4 bases, with 9 bases between. CDR1 and CDR2 (germline): SGHVS, FQNEAQ. The CDR3 loop is CASSLAPGVYGYTF. The CDR3 DNA reads as TGTGCCAGCAGCTTAGCCCCGGGAGTCTATGGCTACACCTTC. Drawing the rest from reference TRBV7-8 and TRBJ1-2, the complete variable domain is GAGVSQSPRYKVAKRGQDVALRCDPISGHVSLFWYQQALGQGPEFLTYFQNEAQLDKSGLPSDRFFAERPEGSVSTLKIQRTQQEDSAVYLCASSLAPGVYGYTFGSGTRLTVV.

The gene calls are TRBV3-1 (or the pseudogene TRBV3-2) and TRBJ2-2; no reliable D call. This CDR3 is 13 amino acids long. V dropped 1 base and J dropped 7 bases, with 7 bases sitting between them. CDR1 and CDR2 from the germline V gene are LGHDT and YNNKEL (reference sequence). The chain's CDR3 is CASSQVLVGELFF. The DNA for the CDR3 is TGTGCCAGCAGCCAAGTCTTAGTCGGGGAGCTGTTTTTT.

This clone is a singleton in its sample. This chain connects TRBV7-6 to TRBJ2-3; 12 nucleotides line up with TRBD2. Germline loops: CDR1 SGHVS, CDR2 FNYEAQ. With V trimmed by 5 bases and J by 6 bases, 15 bases remained unmatched. This CDR3 is built from 18 residues. The CDR3 here is CASSPATSGSGVDDTQYF. DNA for the CDR3: TGTGCCAGCAGCCCCGCGACTAGCGGGAGTGGGGTAGACGATACGCAGTATTTT. The variable domain in full, completed from reference TRBV7-6 and TRBJ2-3, reads GAGVSQSPRYKVTKRGQDVALRCDPISGHVSLYWYRQALGQGPEFLTYFNYEAQQDKSGLPNDRFSAERPEGSISTLTIQRTEQRDSAMYRCASSPATSGSGVDDTQYFGPGTRLTVL.

CDR3 residues: CASSINRGVTEAFF. CDR3 DNA: TGCGCCAGCAGTATAAACAGGGGTGTCACTGAAGCTTTCTTT. The V and J genes are TRBV10-2 and TRBJ1-1, with 7 positions matching TRBD1. The germline gives CDR1 WSHSY, CDR2 SAAADI. The CDR3 length is 14 residues. The V segment lost 5 bases and the J segment 4 bases; nucleotides outside the gene matches: 7.

This chain connects TRBV5-1 to TRBJ2-7; 13 bases align to TRBD2. The CDR3 consists of 15 residues. J lost 6 bases, V lost 4 bases, and 7 bases had no gene match. Germline V gene data show CDR1 as SGHRS and CDR2 as YFSETQ. The CDR3 reads CASSIGLAGVREQYF. The CDR3 DNA reads TGCGCCAGCAGCATAGGACTAGCGGGAGTACGCGAGCAGTACTTC.

The chain joins TRBV3-1 (or the pseudogene TRBV3-2) to TRBJ2-1; 10 nucleotides align to TRBD2. Germline V gene lookup returns CDR1 LGHDT and CDR2 YNNKEL (reference sequence). J lost 4 bases, V lost 5 bases, and 8 bases had no gene match. The CDR3 spans 16 residues. The chain's CDR3 is CASSTSGTSVYNEQFF. CDR3 DNA: TGTGCCAGCAGCACCTCCGGGACTAGCGTATACAATGAGCAGTTCTTC.

This chain joins TRBV4-1 and TRBJ2-2; TRBD1 aligns across 9 bases. Germline CDR1 is MGHRA and CDR2 is YSYEKL. The CDR3 is 15 amino acids. V was pared by 3 bases and J by 1 base, with 0 bases of the junction left unmatched. The CDR3 DNA follows: TGCGCCAGCAGCCAGGGACAGGGGAACACCGGGGAGCTGTTTTTT. It codes for CASSQGQGNTGELFF.

The chain links TRBV29-1 to TRBJ1-2; tentative D call: TRBD1 (5 bases). CDR1 SQVTM and CDR2 ANQGSEA come from the germline V gene. Trimming took 0 bases from V and 7 from J, leaving 18 bases between them. This CDR3 contains 15 residues. The chain's CDR3 is CSVEDRSRGEFGYTF. The CDR3 DNA is TGCAGCGTTGAAGATCGCTCCCGGGGGGAATTTGGCTACACCTTC.

The chain has TRBV9 and TRBJ1-2; D is unclear. Germline CDR1 and CDR2: SGDLS and YYNGEE. V lost 4 bases, J lost 4 bases, and 17 bases lay in between. The CDR3 sequence is 15 residues long. CDR3 loop: CASSPRLVTLYGYTF. In nucleotides, the CDR3 is TGTGCCAGCAGCCCCCGACTAGTGACCCTCTATGGCTACACCTTC.

The chain combines TRBV3-1 (or the pseudogene TRBV3-2) with TRBJ1-1; D unresolved. Germline V lookup: CDR1 LGHDT, CDR2 YNNKEL (reference sequence). The V end lost 1 base, the J end lost 4 bases, and 7 bases lay between the germline ends. This CDR3 contains 13 residues. The CDR3: CASSQGAGTEAFF. CDR3 DNA sequence: TGTGCCAGCAGCCAAGGGGCAGGCACTGAAGCTTTCTTT.

The chain employs TRBV2 and TRBJ2-7, with TRBD1 matching 9 bases. CDR1 and CDR2 (germline): SNHLY, FYNNEI. This CDR3 is built from 16 residues. V lost 3 bases, J lost 6 bases, and 12 bases stayed unmatched. CDR3 bases: TGTGCCAGCAGTGATCTGGGGACAGGGAATACAGGCGAGCAGTACTTC. Translation: CASSDLGTGNTGEQYF.